This TCR beta chain was identified in a study of blood T cell repertoires in COVID-19 (dated by TCRdb to the early 2020s). Notes on the research overall: Samples from collaborators originated in the United States, Italy and Spain and spanned both the acute and convalescent phases of COVID-19. The material from the prospective study consisted of cDNA or gDNA derived from T cells, B-cell-depleted T cells, or PBMCs. Subjects who had been exposed to COVID-19, were actively infected with it, or had recovered from it provided the deeply sampled blood TCRbeta repertoires that made up the dataset. The repertoires were released in a freely available public database intended as a resource for research on the immune response to SARS-CoV-2. The samples were drawn from the first 160 participants of the ongoing ImmuneRACE study and from more than 1,000 subjects provided by 6 global collaborators. The sample metadata nearly always contained a de-identified subject ID, COVID-19 status, age in years and sex. HLA class I and class II types, where available, came from metadata supplied by the sample provider rather than from assay-based typing. Results and caveats for the whole study, not just this receptor: Clinical and demographic metadata were provided uncurated, with the amount varying by source and participant.

This clone appeared once. Its antigen is unknown. No much larger clone is present one base from it, and per-base qualities are unavailable. TCRbeta CDR3 regions were amplified from genomic DNA by means of the immunoSEQ Assay, a bias-controlled multiplex PCR. As for the original processing: Within the assay, amplification of reference gene primers was used to estimate how many nucleated cells each sample contained. To quantify the absolute abundance of each unique TCRbeta CDR3 rearrangement, sequence reads were collapsed and filtered. For each sample, productive Simpson clonality was calculated as the square root of Simpson's diversity index over productive rearrangements. What TCRdb holds here is the immuneACCESS table cut down to in-frame rearrangements. Part of the clones is not present; checked against another copy, under half of the missing clones reflect an unresolved V gene, and the others are unexplained. V and J calls and clone size follow that table, whereas D and trimming were derived from the DNA. For this sample the table gives about 160,000 clones, of which just under 90% were detected only once. 10% of the sample is taken by the ten largest.

At one collaborating source in Seattle, patients were enrolled during active infection and were followed longitudinally through the course of disease. Each collaborating institution followed its own protocols to collect whole blood in K2EDTA tubes. For TCRbeta analysis, collaborators shipped samples as frozen whole blood, isolated PBMCs, or DNA extracted from either of those sample types. The TCR comes from a woman in her 70s with COVID-19, enrolled during active disease. Sequencing was carried out using peripheral blood.

The CDR3 in this case is CASSLAGSSGNTIYF. Here is the DNA: TGCGCCAGCAGCTTGGCGGGATCCTCTGGAAACACCATATATTTT. This chain is built from TRBV5-1 and TRBJ1-3, with the D gene too uncertain to name. The CDR3 covers 15 residues, taking in both the cysteine and the phenylalanine. Only CDR3 DNA is held: 45 bases, read in frame from base 1. V lost 0 bases and J lost 0 bases; the stretch between them is 7 bases long. CDR1 SGHRS and CDR2 YFSETQ are derived from the germline V gene.